What follows are 4 T cell receptor beta chains derived from one specimen sequenced in a study of blood T cell dynamics during melanoma immunotherapy. This sample's time point: week 3, after first cycle of checkpoint inhibitor. The data were produced by immunoSEQ multiplex PCR, yet TCRdb's version contains in-frame clones alone and is incomplete. The top ten clones hold 6.5% to 9.5% of a sample with 15,000 or so clones, around nine tenths of them seen once. The source material was blood, sampled from a patient treated with checkpoint blockade. These receptors originate from a human donor with melanoma.

The chain is built from TRBV11-2 and TRBJ2-5; tentative D call: TRBD1 (7 bases). V lost 5 bases, J lost 5 bases, and 24 bases lay in between. Germline CDR1 SGHAT, CDR2 FQNNGV. The CDR3 is made up of 17 amino acids. This chain's CDR3 is CASSPRPDRAGGETQYF. The CDR3 DNA reads TGTGCCAGCAGCCCGAGACCAGACAGGGCAGGGGGGGAGACCCAGTACTTC.

The chain has TRBV25-1 and TRBJ2-2; D perhaps matches TRBD2 (6 bases). CDR1 and CDR2 from the germline V gene are MGHDK and SYGVNS. V was clipped by 6 bases and J by 4 bases, with 12 bases between them. The CDR3 loop spans 14 amino acids. In DNA form, the CDR3 reads TGTGCCAGCAGCAATCCCGGGGGCACCGGGGAGCTGTTTTTT. It translates to CASSNPGGTGELFF.

The chain has TRBV5-1 and TRBJ1-1; no clear D gene. This CDR3 contains 14 residues. Germline assignment: CDR1 SGHRS and CDR2 YFSETQ. V was shortened by 0 bases and J by 2 bases, with 8 bases between the two germline ends. The CDR3 region has the DNA TGCGCCAGCAGCTTGGCCTATCTTAACACTGAAGCTTTCTTT. Translation gives CASSLAYLNTEAFF.

This clone was detected only once. The chain joins TRBV6-5 to TRBJ2-2, with 10 bases identical to TRBD2. CDR3 length equals 16 residues. Germline V lookup: CDR1 MNHEY, CDR2 SVGAGI. V lost 4 bases to trimming and J lost 4 bases; unmatched junction nucleotides: 6. The CDR3 coding sequence is TGTGCCAGCAGTTCAGCGGGAGGGCAAAGCACCGGGGAGCTGTTTTTT. Encoded protein: CASSSAGGQSTGELFF.